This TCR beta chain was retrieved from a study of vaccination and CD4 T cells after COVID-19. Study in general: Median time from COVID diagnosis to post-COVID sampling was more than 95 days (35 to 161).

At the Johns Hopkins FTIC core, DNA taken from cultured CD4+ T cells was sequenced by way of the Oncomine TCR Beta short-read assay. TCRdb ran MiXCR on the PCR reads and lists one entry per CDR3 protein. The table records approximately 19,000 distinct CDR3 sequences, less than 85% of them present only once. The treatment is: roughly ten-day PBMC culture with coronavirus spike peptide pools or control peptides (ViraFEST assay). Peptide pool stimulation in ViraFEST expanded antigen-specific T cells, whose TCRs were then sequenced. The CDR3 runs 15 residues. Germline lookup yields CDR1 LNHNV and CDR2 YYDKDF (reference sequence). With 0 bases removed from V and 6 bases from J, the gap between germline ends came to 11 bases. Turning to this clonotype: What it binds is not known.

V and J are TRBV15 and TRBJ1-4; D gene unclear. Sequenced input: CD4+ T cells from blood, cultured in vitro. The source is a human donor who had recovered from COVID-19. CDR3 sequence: CATSRDFGRDEKLFF. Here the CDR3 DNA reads TGTGCCACCAGCAGAGATTTCGGCCGGGATGAAAAACTGTTTTTT.